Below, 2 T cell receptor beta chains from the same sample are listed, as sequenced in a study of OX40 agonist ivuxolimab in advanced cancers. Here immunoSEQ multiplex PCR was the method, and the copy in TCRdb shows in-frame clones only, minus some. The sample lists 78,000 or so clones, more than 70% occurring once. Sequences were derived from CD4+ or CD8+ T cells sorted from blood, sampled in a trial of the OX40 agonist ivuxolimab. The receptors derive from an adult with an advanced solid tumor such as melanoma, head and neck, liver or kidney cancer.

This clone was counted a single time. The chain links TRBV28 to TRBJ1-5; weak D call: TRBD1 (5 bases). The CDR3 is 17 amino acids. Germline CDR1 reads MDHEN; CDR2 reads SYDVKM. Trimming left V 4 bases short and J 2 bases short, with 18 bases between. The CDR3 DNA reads TGTGCCAGCAGTTCCATATGGGACCCCGGGGGCAATCAGCCCCAGCATTTT. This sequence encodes CASSSIWDPGGNQPQHF.

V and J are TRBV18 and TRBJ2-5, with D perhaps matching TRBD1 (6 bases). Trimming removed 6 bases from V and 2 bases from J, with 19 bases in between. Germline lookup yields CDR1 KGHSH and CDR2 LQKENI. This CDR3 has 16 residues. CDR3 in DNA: TGTGCCAGCTCGCATAACCGGGACACCACGCAAGAGACCCAGTACTTC. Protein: CASSHNRDTTQETQYF.